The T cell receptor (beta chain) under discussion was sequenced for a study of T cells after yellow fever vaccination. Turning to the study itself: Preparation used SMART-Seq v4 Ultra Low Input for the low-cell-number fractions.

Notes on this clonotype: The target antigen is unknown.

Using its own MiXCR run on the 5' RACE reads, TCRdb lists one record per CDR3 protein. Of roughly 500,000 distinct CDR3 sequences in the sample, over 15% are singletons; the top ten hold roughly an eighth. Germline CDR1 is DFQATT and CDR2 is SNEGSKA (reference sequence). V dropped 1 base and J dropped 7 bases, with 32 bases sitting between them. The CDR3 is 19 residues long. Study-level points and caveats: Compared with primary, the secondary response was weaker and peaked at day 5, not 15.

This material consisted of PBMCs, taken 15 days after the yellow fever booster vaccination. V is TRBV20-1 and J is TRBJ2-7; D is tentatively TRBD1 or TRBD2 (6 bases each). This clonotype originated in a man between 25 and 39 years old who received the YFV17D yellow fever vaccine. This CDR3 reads CSARAGGRGRGGTLFEQYF. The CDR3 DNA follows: TGCAGTGCTAGAGCCGGGGGCAGGGGCCGCGGCGGGACACTTTTTGAGCAGTACTTC.